This T cell receptor (beta chain) was found in a study of T-cell memory formation after mild COVID-19. Study in general: The TCR clusters were mostly specific to one donor.

In germline, CDR1 is KGHSH, CDR2 LQKENI. This CDR3 contains 13 residues. The ends were cut back, 5 bases at V and 6 bases at J, with 11 bases in the middle. 5'RACE, which relied on constant-segment primers, yielded TCR alpha and TCR beta cDNA libraries carrying sample barcodes and UMIs. Using its own MiXCR run on the 5' RACE reads, TCRdb lists one record per CDR3 protein. The table has 350,000 to 550,000 distinct CDR3 sequences, roughly 18% seen once. This TCR derives from a man aged 18 to 29 who had mild COVID-19 (a few samples of this study predate the infection). Cell type and time point are not known. The chain has TRBV18 and TRBJ2-1; possibly TRBD1 or TRBD2 for D (6 bases each). The sample taken for sequencing was PBMCs or a T cell subset sorted from them (not recorded which). CDR3 protein: CASSAGQINEQFF. The CDR3 nucleotides read TGTGCCAGCTCAGCGGGACAAATCAATGAGCAGTTCTTC.